The TCR beta chain described here comes from a study of blood T cells in healthy people across ages. Study as a whole: The capture of about one barcoded beta molecule per two T cells was achieved by template switching.

A sample-barcoded 5' primer and a J-beta primer mix were used in a second PCR of roughly 6 to 11 cycles. One entry per CDR3 protein results from TCRdb running MiXCR on the 5' RACE reads. This sample has fewer than 800,000 distinct CDR3 sequences, with roughly 32% found just once. The V and J ends lost 3 bases and 4 bases respectively, with 9 bases between them. Germline CDR1 and CDR2: SQVTM and ANQGSEA. This CDR3 is 12 amino acids long. Source material: blood. The chain employs TRBV29-1 and TRBJ1-2, with D unclear. This TCR was sampled from a woman of 80 years or more in good health. For the CDR3, the DNA is TGCAGCGTTGACCCGGGTATCTATGGCTACACCTTC. It translates to CSVDPGIYGYTF.